The 7 T cell receptor beta chains below come from one sample, sequenced in a study of T-cell reconstitution after alpha-beta-depleted transplantation in children. This sample's TCRbeta library carried unique molecular identifier barcodes. TCRdb analysed the PCR reads with MiXCR anew, one entry per CDR3 protein. In the table there are some 840,000 distinct CDR3 sequences, approximately 15% of which are singletons. The sample in question was PBMCs, mostly from graft donor cells, obtained 360 days after TCRalphabeta/CD19-depleted stem cell transplant. These receptors all stem from a male patient between 10 and 17 years old who had a stem cell transplant for acute lymphoblastic leukemia, so the T cells may come from the graft donor.

This chain links TRBV4-1 with TRBJ2-7, with 8 bases lining up with TRBD2. The V gene's germline CDR1 is MGHRA and CDR2 YSYEKL. Trimming at V came to 0 bases and at J to 2 bases, leaving 6 bases not matched to a gene. This CDR3 has 16 amino acids. CDR3 bases: TGCGCCAGCAGCCAAGACCACCGGGAGGGCGCCTACGAGCAGTACTTC. This gives the protein CASSQDHREGAYEQYF.

Only a few counts were recorded for this clonotype. The chain combines TRBV20-1 with TRBJ2-5, with a tentative D call TRBD2 (7 bases). CDR3 length: 16 amino acids. V was clipped by 3 bases and J by 1 base, with 18 bases between them. Germline CDR1 and CDR2: DFQATT and SNEGSKA (reference sequence). The CDR3 DNA sequence: TGCAGTGCTAGTGCCACCAGGAGGGGGGGCCAAGAGACCCAGTACTTC. Encoded protein: CSASATRRGGQETQYF.

This chain uses TRBV10-3 with TRBJ2-1; 10 bases are a match to TRBD2. CDR3 length: 16 residues. Germline V gene sequence: CDR1 ENHRY, CDR2 SYGVKD. Trimming cost V 0 bases and J 6 bases; bases outside gene matches: 5. The CDR3 region is CAISESSGRSVNEQFF. CDR3 nucleotides: TGTGCCATCAGTGAGTCTAGCGGGAGGTCTGTCAATGAGCAGTTCTTC.

J is TRBJ1-4 and V is TRBV18, with D tentatively TRBD1 (5 bases). Looked up from germline, CDR1 is KGHSH and CDR2 is LQKENI. This CDR3 has 15 residues. V gave up 3 bases and J gave up 0 bases, with 8 bases separating them. The DNA of the CDR3 is TGTGCCAGCTCACCGCCAGGGACAACTAATGAAAAACTGTTTTTT. Encoded protein: CASSPPGTTNEKLFF.

The V and J genes are TRBV12-3 or TRBV12-4 and TRBJ2-5; 7 bases align to TRBD2. CDR3 size: 16 residues. J was trimmed by 5 bases and V by 2 bases; bases with no gene match: 11. The CDR3 DNA follows: TGTGCCAGCAGTTTATATGGACTAGTCTTCTCGGAGACCCAGTACTTC. It is translated as CASSLYGLVFSETQYF.

The V and J genes are TRBV7-6 and TRBJ2-5; 8 positions match TRBD1. With 4 bases clipped from V and 3 bases from J, the junction kept 13 bases outside the gene matches. The CDR3 is made up of 17 amino acids. Germline V gene lookup returns CDR1 SGHVS and CDR2 FNYEAQ. The CDR3 bases are TGTGCCAGCAGCTCGCCAATCCGACAGGGGTCAAAAGAGACCCAGTACTTC. Residues: CASSSPIRQGSKETQYF.

V is TRBV27 and J is TRBJ2-2; D uncertain. The CDR3 covers 13 residues. Germline loops: CDR1 MNHEY, CDR2 SMNVEV (reference sequence). DNA for the CDR3: TGTGCTACATACAGCCCAGAAACCGGGGAGCTGTTTTTT. This sequence encodes CATYSPETGELFF.